These T cell receptor beta chains were read from a single sample in a study of T cells in Graves' hyperthyroidism and ophthalmopathy. TCRdb independently ran MiXCR on the multiplex PCR reads; one entry per CDR3 protein. The sample gives roughly 500,000 distinct CDR3 sequences, about 16% of which show up once; 25% to 30% is in the top ten. The sample consisted of blood. Source of these receptors: a woman aged 25 to 39 with Graves' ophthalmopathy. The CDR3 runs from the conserved cysteine through the conserved F or W. Not all rows give a size; the values are once, few, many and, for expanded clones, a class.

v_gene	j_gene	abundance	CDR3aa
TRBV20-1	TRBJ1-6	.	CSARPGQQINSPLHF
TRBV28	TRBJ1-5	many	CASRQTPGEPQHF
TRBV7-9	TRBJ2-1	.	CASTVRDSQANEQFF
TRBV30	TRBJ1-6	many	CAWSLSGLSSPLHF
TRBV7-8	TRBJ2-2	few	CASSLGGVAGELFF
TRBV12-3/TRBV12-4	TRBJ1-2	few	CASCKGTNYGYTF
TRBV28	TRBJ1-5	few	CASRQTGTASQPQHF
TRBV5-4	TRBJ1-1	.	CASSPRVENTEAFF
TRBV20-1	TRBJ2-5	many	CSAPRPGETQYF
TRBV7-8	TRBJ1-1	.	CASSYRINTEAFF
TRBV13	TRBJ2-2	once	CASSPGGAGGLWTGELFF
TRBV6-1	TRBJ1-3	.	CASSARGDIGNTIYF
TRBV28	TRBJ2-1	many	CASSDGRVNEQFF
TRBV30	TRBJ2-3	many	CALRRGTTDTQYF
TRBV7-3	TRBJ2-2	many	CASSAGSDGELFF
TRBV28	TRBJ1-2	few	CASSPDGYYGYTF
TRBV5-4	TRBJ2-1	.	CASKPTGLYNEQFF
TRBV5-1	TRBJ2-5	.	CASSLRGTGYQETQYF
TRBV5-1	TRBJ1-1	.	CASSLEGPWRTEAFF
TRBV12-3/TRBV12-4	TRBJ2-3	.	CASSLGWREGFSATATQYF
TRBV5-1	TRBJ2-1	.	CASSQMVGEYNEQFF
TRBV28	TRBJ2-7	many	CASSLSGSRGNEQYF
TRBV6-1	TRBJ1-2	few	CASVRDPTGSNGYTF
TRBV7-9	TRBJ2-3	.	CASRKSGGLASPFTDTQYF
TRBV4-2	TRBJ2-5	many	CASSHPPSGGGQETQYF